This T cell receptor beta chain appears in the sequencing data of a study of control samples from healthy donors and cancer patients. The repertoire was sequenced with immunoSEQ multiplex PCR; TCRdb's copy has only in-frame clones and lacks some. The table shows roughly 120,000 clones, with about 94% occurring only once. Germline-derived CDR1 and CDR2 are MNHNS and SASEGT. V was pared by 1 base and J by 5 bases, with 20 bases between. This CDR3 has 17 residues. This receptor was obtained from a man under 40 in good health. The chain has TRBV6-1 and TRBJ2-5; a possible D gene is TRBD2 (6 bases). Input material: blood. This chain's CDR3 is CASSEDLPGGREETQYF. The CDR3 DNA follows: TGTGCCAGCAGTGAAGACCTCCCCGGGGGTCGGGAGGAGACCCAGTACTTC.